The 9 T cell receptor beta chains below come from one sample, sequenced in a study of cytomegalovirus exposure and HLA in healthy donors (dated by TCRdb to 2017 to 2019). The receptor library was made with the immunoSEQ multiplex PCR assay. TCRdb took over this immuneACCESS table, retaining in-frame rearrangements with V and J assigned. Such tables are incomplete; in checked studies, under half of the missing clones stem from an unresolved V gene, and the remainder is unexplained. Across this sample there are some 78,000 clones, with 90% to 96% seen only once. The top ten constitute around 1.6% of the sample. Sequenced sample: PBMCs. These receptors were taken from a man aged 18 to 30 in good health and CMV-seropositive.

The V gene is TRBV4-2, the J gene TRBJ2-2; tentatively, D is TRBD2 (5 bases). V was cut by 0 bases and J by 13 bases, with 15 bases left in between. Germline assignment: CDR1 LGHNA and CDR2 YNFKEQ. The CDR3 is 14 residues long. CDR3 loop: CASSQDYTVGGLFF. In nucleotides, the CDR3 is TGTGCCAGCAGCCAAGATTATACAGTAGGAGGGCTGTTTTTT.

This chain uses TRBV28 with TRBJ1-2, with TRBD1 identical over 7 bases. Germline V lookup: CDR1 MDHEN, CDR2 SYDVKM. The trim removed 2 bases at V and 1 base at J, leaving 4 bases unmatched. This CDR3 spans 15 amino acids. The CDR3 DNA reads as TGTGCCAGCAGTTTAGGGACAGCGGTTAACTATGGCTACACCTTC. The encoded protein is CASSLGTAVNYGYTF.

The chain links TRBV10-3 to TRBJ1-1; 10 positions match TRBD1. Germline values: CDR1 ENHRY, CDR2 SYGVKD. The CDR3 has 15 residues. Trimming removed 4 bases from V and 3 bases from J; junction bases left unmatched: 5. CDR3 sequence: CAISAPTGGDTEAFF. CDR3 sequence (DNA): TGTGCCATCAGTGCGCCGACAGGGGGCGACACTGAAGCTTTCTTT.

The CDR3 spells CASSVWDRDYEQYF. The CDR3 DNA is TGTGCCAGCAGTGTTTGGGACAGGGATTACGAGCAGTACTTC. This chain connects TRBV25-1 to TRBJ2-7; 9 nucleotides agree with TRBD1. This CDR3 has 14 amino acids. Per germline, CDR1 MGHDK and CDR2 SYGVNS. V shed 4 bases, J shed 4 bases, and the junction held 5 bases outside the gene matches.

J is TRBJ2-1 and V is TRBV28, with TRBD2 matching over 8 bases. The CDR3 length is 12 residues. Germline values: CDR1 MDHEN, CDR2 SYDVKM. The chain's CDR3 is CIITGGPGEQFF. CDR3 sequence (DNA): TGTATAATAACGGGAGGGCCTGGGGAGCAGTTCTTC.

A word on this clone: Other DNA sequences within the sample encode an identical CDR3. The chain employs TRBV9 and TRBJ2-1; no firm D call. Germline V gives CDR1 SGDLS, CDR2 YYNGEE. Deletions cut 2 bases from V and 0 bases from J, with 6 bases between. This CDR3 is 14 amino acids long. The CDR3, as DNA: TGTGCCAGCAGCGTCACCGGCTCCTACAATGAGCAGTTCTTC. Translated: CASSVTGSYNEQFF.

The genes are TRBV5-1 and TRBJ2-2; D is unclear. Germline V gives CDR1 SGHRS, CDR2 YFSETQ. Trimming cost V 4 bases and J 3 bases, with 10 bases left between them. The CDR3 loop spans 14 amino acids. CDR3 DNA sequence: TGCGCCAGCAGCATACACAGAGACACCGGGGAGCTGTTTTTT. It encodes CASSIHRDTGELFF.

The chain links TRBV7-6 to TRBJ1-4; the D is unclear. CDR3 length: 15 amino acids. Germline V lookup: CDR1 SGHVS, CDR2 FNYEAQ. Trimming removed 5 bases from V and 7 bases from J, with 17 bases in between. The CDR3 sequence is CASSPPAGDIEKLFF. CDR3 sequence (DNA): TGTGCCAGCAGCCCTCCAGCCGGAGATATTGAAAAACTGTTTTTT.

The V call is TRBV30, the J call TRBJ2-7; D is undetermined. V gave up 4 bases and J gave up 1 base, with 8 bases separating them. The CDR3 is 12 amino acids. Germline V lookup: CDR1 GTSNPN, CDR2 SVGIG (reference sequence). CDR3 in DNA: TGTGCCTGGACCATAGAGTCCTACGAGCAGTACTTC. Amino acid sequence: CAWTIESYEQYF.